The next 23 T cell receptor beta chains were all read from a single sample in a study of blood T cells in healthy people across ages. A second PCR of about 6 to 12 cycles used a sample-barcoded 5' primer and a J-beta primer mix. TCRdb re-analysed the 5' RACE reads in MiXCR, keeping a single row per CDR3 protein. The repertoire has around 2 million distinct CDR3 sequences, about two fifths of them found once; the top ten carry more than 20%. Material for sequencing was blood. The receptors here all came from a human donor in good health.

The chain joins TRBV18 to TRBJ1-1; D might be TRBD1 (5 bases). V lost 0 bases to trimming and J lost 6 bases, with 20 bases between them. Per the germline V gene, CDR1 is KGHSH and CDR2 is LQKENI. The CDR3 runs 17 residues. The CDR3 loop is CASSPPMGGYRLAEAFF. As DNA, the CDR3 is TGTGCCAGCTCACCACCGATGGGAGGATACAGGTTGGCTGAAGCTTTCTTT.

V and J are TRBV6-1 and TRBJ1-1; tentatively, D is TRBD1 (5 bases). The CDR3 sequence is 14 residues long. Trimming cost V 2 bases and J 10 bases, with 17 bases left between them. Per germline, CDR1 MNHNS and CDR2 SASEGT. The CDR3 sequence: CASSESRTLRGAFF. CDR3 nucleotides: TGTGCCAGCAGTGAATCGAGGACATTGAGAGGAGCTTTCTTT.

The chain employs TRBV29-1 and TRBJ2-1; no firm D call. The CDR3 covers 12 residues. In germline, CDR1 is SQVTM, CDR2 ANQGSEA. V was pared by 4 bases and J by 6 bases, with 10 bases between. The CDR3 protein is CSVGPSLNEQFF. CDR3 DNA: TGCAGCGTTGGGCCCTCTCTCAATGAGCAGTTCTTC.

The chain links TRBV11-2 to TRBJ2-3; 8 nucleotides line up with TRBD2. Germline trimming cut 1 base from V and 1 base from J; bases unmatched to any gene: 7. The CDR3 loop spans 17 amino acids. Germline CDR1 and CDR2: SGHAT and FQNNGV. CDR3 in DNA: TGTGCCAGCAGCTTAGTGATAGCGGGGAGGCGCACAGATACGCAGTATTTT. Amino acid sequence: CASSLVIAGRRTDTQYF.

This clonotype was counted only a few times. CDR3 sequence (DNA): TGTGCCAGCAGCTTCCTAGCGTACCAAGAGACCCAGTACTTC. Amino acid sequence: CASSFLAYQETQYF. The rearrangement links TRBV7-2 to TRBJ2-5; a possible D gene is TRBD2 (6 bases). Per the germline V gene, CDR1 is SGHTA and CDR2 is FQGNSA. This CDR3 contains 14 residues. V gave up 3 bases and J gave up 0 bases, with 8 bases separating them. Combining the CDR3 with reference TRBV7-2 and TRBJ2-5 gives the whole variable domain GAGVSQSPSNKVTEKGKDVELRCDPISGHTALYWYRQSLGQGLEFLIYFQGNSAPDKSGLPSDRFSAERTGGSVSTLTIQRTQQEDSAVYLCASSFLAYQETQYFGPGTRLLVL.

The rearrangement links TRBV29-1 to TRBJ2-7; possible D gene TRBD1, 6 bases. Trimming cost V 4 bases and J 7 bases, with 17 bases left between them. This CDR3 comprises 13 residues. The V gene's germline CDR1 is SQVTM and CDR2 ANQGSEA. CDR3 loop: CSVVEGQGREQYF. The CDR3 coding sequence is TGCAGCGTTGTGGAAGGGCAGGGGCGGGAGCAGTACTTC.

This chain links TRBV4-1 with TRBJ1-2; perhaps TRBD1 as D (6 bases). Trimming took off 4 bases at V and 2 bases at J, with 14 bases between the two ends. Germline CDR1 MGHRA, CDR2 YSYEKL. The CDR3 loop spans 15 amino acids. This CDR3 is CASSPVRTENYGYTF. The CDR3 DNA follows: TGCGCCAGCAGCCCTGTTCGGACAGAGAACTATGGCTACACCTTC.

This clonotype occurred a few times. V and J are TRBV29-1 and TRBJ1-4, with D unresolved. The CDR3 sequence is 13 residues long. Trimming removed 6 bases from V and 7 bases from J, with 15 bases in between. Germline CDR1 and CDR2: SQVTM and ANQGSEA. The CDR3 reads CSVERAPGEKLFF. As DNA, the CDR3 is TGCAGCGTAGAAAGGGCCCCCGGTGAAAAACTGTTTTTT.

The rearrangement joins TRBV7-2 to TRBJ1-2; D remains ambiguous. This CDR3 spans 13 amino acids. V shed 5 bases and J shed 4 bases, with 11 bases lying between them. CDR1 is SGHTA and CDR2 is FQGNSA in the germline V gene. The CDR3, as DNA: TGTGCCAGCAGCGGAGGGTGCGGCTATGGCTACACCTTC. It specifies CASSGGCGYGYTF.

The chain couples TRBV5-1 to TRBJ1-1; D is unresolved. CDR3 size: 14 residues. Deletions cut 3 bases from V and 0 bases from J, with 9 bases between. The germline V gene encodes CDR1 SGHRS and CDR2 YFSETQ. CDR3 nucleotide sequence: TGCGCCAGCAGCTCACAATTGGTGAACACTGAAGCTTTCTTT. As protein: CASSSQLVNTEAFF.

The chain carries TRBV10-3 and TRBJ2-1; D not resolved. The CDR3 runs to 12 residues. V gave up 0 bases and J gave up 8 bases, with 5 bases separating them. Looked up from germline, CDR1 is ENHRY and CDR2 is SYGVKD. CDR3 in amino acids: CAISESLDEQFF. The CDR3, as DNA: TGTGCCATCAGTGAGTCTCTTGATGAGCAGTTCTTC.

The gene calls are TRBV7-3 and TRBJ2-1; 9 bases are shared with TRBD2. The CDR3 totals 16 residues. The germline gives CDR1 SGHTA, CDR2 FQGTGA. V was pared by 4 bases and J by 2 bases, with 6 bases of the junction left unmatched. Here the CDR3 reads CASSYPTSGTYNEQFF. The DNA for the CDR3 is TGTGCCAGCAGCTACCCGACTAGCGGAACCTACAATGAGCAGTTCTTC.

This clonotype was seen a few times. This chain uses TRBV4-1 with TRBJ2-7, with TRBD1 matching 7 bases. This CDR3 region has 15 residues. The J segment lost 5 bases and the V segment lost 0 bases, leaving 7 bases of the junction unmatched. The germline gives CDR1 MGHRA, CDR2 YSYEKL. The CDR3 bases are TGCGCCAGCAGCCAAGAGAAGGGGGCGCAGGACGAGCAGTACTTC. The encoded protein is CASSQEKGAQDEQYF.

The J gene is TRBJ2-7, the V gene TRBV5-1, with D perhaps TRBD1 (6 bases). The CDR3 has 15 amino acids. The V and J ends lost 0 bases and 2 bases respectively, with 12 bases between them. The V gene's germline CDR1 is SGHRS and CDR2 YFSETQ. DNA for the CDR3: TGCGCCAGCAGCTTGGCTTCAGGGGAGCCCTACGAGCAGTACTTC. It yields the protein CASSLASGEPYEQYF.

A few counts support this clonotype. The rearrangement uses TRBV27 and TRBJ1-2; 7 nucleotides line up with TRBD1. This CDR3 region has 14 residues. Germline V gene lookup returns CDR1 MNHEY and CDR2 SMNVEV (reference sequence). J lost 5 bases, V lost 6 bases, and 9 bases had no gene match. The CDR3 region is CASRGDRANYGYTF. CDR3 coding DNA: TGTGCCAGCAGGGGAGACAGGGCGAATTATGGCTACACCTTC.

This chain joins TRBV4-1 and TRBJ2-5, with D unclear. The CDR3 is 14 amino acids. The V end was cut by 4 bases, the J end by 6 bases, with 15 bases between. Germline lookup yields CDR1 MGHRA and CDR2 YSYEKL. CDR3 sequence (DNA): TGCGCCAGCAGCCGGAGTTTTGCGGTGAAGACCCAGTACTTC. This sequence encodes CASSRSFAVKTQYF.

In its sample, this clonotype was seen a few times. This chain connects TRBV20-1 to TRBJ2-3; 9 bases line up with TRBD2. V was pared by 7 bases and J by 6 bases, with 11 bases of the junction left unmatched. The length of the CDR3 is 14 residues. Germline CDR1 and CDR2: DFQATT and SNEGSKA (reference sequence). The CDR3 DNA is TGCAGTGTAGTAGCGGGGGCGCCGGGGGATACGCAGTATTTT. Amino acids: CSVVAGAPGDTQYF.

This clonotype turned up a few times. The chain links TRBV12-3 or TRBV12-4 to TRBJ2-5; D gene uncertain. The tail of the sequence fits TRBJ2-7 better, so the J call may be wrong. The CDR3 extends over 12 amino acids. Written as DNA, the CDR3 is TGTGCCAGCAAAGGCCCAACCTACGAGCAGTACTTC. It yields the protein CASKGPTYEQYF.

The chain employs TRBV7-2 and TRBJ1-5, with D perhaps TRBD1 (6 bases). There are 15 residues in the CDR3. Per the germline V gene, CDR1 is SGHTA and CDR2 is FQGNSA. Trimming removed 3 bases at V and 4 bases at J, with 13 bases between. Written as DNA, the CDR3 is TGTGCCAGCAGCTTCACCGGGACAAAGAATCAGCCCCAGCATTTT. It is translated as CASSFTGTKNQPQHF. Full variable domain (missing parts from reference TRBV7-2 and TRBJ1-5): GAGVSQSPSNKVTEKGKDVELRCDPISGHTALYWYRQSLGQGLEFLIYFQGNSAPDKSGLPSDRFSAERTGGSVSTLTIQRTQQEDSAVYLCASSFTGTKNQPQHFGDGTRLSIL.

A single count supports this clonotype. CDR3 bases: TGCGCCAGCAGTATGGACTATGATGGCTACACCTTC. Its protein product is CASSMDYDGYTF. The chain combines TRBV5-1 with TRBJ1-2; D uncertain. The germline V and J ends were trimmed by 5 bases and 6 bases, with 11 bases remaining between them. The CDR3 is 12 amino acids. Germline V gene lookup returns CDR1 SGHRS and CDR2 YFSETQ. Combining the CDR3 with reference TRBV5-1 and TRBJ1-2 gives the whole variable domain KAGVTQTPRYLIKTRGQQVTLSCSPISGHRSVSWYQQTPGQGLQFLFEYFSETQRNKGNFPGRFSGRQFSNSRSEMNVSTLELGDSALYLCASSMDYDGYTFGSGTRLTVV.

The V and J genes are TRBV5-4 and TRBJ2-3, with TRBD2 identical over 9 bases. The CDR3 has 19 residues. Trimming took 0 bases from V and 0 from J; bases not matched to a gene: 11. Germline CDR1 reads SGHNT; CDR2 reads YYREEE (reference sequence). The chain's CDR3 is CASSLVRSSGGTSTDTQYF. The CDR3 region has the DNA TGTGCCAGCAGCTTGGTCCGATCGAGCGGGGGGACTAGCACAGATACGCAGTATTTT.

This clonotype was found a few times. The gene calls are TRBV9 and TRBJ1-6; D is possibly TRBD1 (5 bases). Trimming removed 5 bases from V and 4 bases from J, with 13 bases in between. The germline V gene has CDR1 SGDLS and CDR2 YYNGEE. The CDR3 length is 15 residues. CDR3 sequence reads: CASSEGTGYNSPLHF. The CDR3 region has the DNA TGTGCCAGCAGTGAAGGCACAGGTTATAATTCACCCCTCCACTTT.

This clonotype was counted ten times or more. The chain links TRBV5-1 to TRBJ2-1, with a tentative D call TRBD2 (5 bases). There are 12 residues in the CDR3. Trimming removed 3 bases from V and 8 bases from J, with 9 bases in between. Germline V gene sequence: CDR1 SGHRS, CDR2 YFSETQ. Here the CDR3 DNA reads TGCGCCAGCAGCTCCCTAGCCGATGAGCAGTTCTTC. This encodes CASSSLADEQFF.